This T cell receptor beta chain was profiled in a study of blood T cell repertoires in COVID-19. Background on the study: From T cells, B-cell-depleted T cells, or PBMCs came the material, which was cDNA or gDNA.

Sequencing used immunoSEQ multiplex PCR; TCRdb keeps in-frame clones, though not all of them. Seen here are approximately 320,000 clones, 65% to 90% observed once, and the top ten hold about 7%. Unmatched junction bases numbered 6, after V lost 3 bases and J lost 8 bases. The CDR3 totals 14 residues. CDR1 LGHDT and CDR2 YNNKEL come from the germline V gene (reference sequence). Input material: peripheral blood. V is TRBV3-1 (or the pseudogene TRBV3-2) and J is TRBJ2-4, with 8 bases fitting TRBD1. This sequence originates from a human donor in a cohort sampled during active COVID-19. The CDR3 region has the DNA TGTGCCAGCAGCCACGTCGACAGGGGTCACATTCAGTACTTC. Translation: CASSHVDRGHIQYF.